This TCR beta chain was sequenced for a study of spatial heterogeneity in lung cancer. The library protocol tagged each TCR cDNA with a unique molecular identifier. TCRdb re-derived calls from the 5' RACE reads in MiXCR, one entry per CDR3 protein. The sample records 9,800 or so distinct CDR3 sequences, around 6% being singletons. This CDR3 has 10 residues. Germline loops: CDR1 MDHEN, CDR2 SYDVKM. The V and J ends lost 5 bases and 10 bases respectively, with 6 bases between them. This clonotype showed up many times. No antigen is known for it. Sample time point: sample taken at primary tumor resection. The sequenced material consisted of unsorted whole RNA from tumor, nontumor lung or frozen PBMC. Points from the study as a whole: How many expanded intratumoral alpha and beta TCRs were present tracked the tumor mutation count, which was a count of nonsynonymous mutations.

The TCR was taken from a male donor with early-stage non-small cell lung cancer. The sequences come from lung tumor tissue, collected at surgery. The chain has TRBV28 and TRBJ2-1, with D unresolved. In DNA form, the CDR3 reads TGTGCCAGCAGTATGCGGGAGCAGTTCTTC. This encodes CASSMREQFF.